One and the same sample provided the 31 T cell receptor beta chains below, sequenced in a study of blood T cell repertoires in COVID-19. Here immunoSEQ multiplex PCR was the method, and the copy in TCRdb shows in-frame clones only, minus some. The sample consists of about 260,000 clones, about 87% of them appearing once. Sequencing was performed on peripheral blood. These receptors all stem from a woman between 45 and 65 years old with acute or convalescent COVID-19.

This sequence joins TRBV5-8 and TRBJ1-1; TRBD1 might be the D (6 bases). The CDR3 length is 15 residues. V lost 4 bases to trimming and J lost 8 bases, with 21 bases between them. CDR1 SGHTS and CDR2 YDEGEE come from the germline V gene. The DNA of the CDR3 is TGTGCCAGCAGCCCCCGGGACACTACCTACTTCGAAGCTTTCTTT. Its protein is CASSPRDTTYFEAFF.

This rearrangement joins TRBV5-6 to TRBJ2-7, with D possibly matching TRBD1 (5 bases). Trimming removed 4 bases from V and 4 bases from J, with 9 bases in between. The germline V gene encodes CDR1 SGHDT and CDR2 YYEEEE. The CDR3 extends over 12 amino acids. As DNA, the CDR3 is TGTGCCAGCAGCATCGGACAATACGAGCAGTACTTC. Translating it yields CASSIGQYEQYF.

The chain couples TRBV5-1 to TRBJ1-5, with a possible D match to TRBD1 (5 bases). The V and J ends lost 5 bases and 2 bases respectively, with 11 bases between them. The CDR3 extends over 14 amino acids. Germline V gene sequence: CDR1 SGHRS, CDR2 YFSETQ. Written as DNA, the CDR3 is TGCGCCAGCAGGATAGGGGAAGGCAATCAGCCCCAGCATTTT. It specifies CASRIGEGNQPQHF.

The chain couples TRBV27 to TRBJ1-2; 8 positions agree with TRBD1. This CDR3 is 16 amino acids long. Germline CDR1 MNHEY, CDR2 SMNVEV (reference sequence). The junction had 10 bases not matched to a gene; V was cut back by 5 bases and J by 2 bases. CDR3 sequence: CASSPPLGQGNYGYTF. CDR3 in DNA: TGTGCCAGCAGTCCCCCTCTCGGACAGGGAAACTATGGCTACACCTTC.

The CDR3 region is CASSVSPGQGEVGQYF. The CDR3 nucleotides read TGTGCCAGCAGCGTTTCACCGGGACAGGGGGAAGTTGGGCAGTACTTC. This rearrangement joins TRBV9 to TRBJ2-7, with 11 bases matching TRBD1. The CDR3 runs to 16 residues. J gave up 9 bases and V 2 bases, and 13 bases lay outside the gene matches. CDR1 SGDLS and CDR2 YYNGEE come from the germline V gene.

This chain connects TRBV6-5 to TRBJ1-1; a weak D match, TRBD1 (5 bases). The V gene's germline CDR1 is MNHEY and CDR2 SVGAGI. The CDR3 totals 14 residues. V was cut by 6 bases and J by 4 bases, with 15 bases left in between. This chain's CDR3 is CASSLTVWGTEAFF. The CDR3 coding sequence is TGTGCCAGCAGCCTGACAGTGTGGGGCACTGAAGCTTTCTTT.

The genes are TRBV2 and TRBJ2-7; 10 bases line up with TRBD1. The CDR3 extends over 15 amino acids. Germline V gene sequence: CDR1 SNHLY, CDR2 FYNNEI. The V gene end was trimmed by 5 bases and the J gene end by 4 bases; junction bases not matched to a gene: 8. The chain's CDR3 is CASSYLGQGMYEQYF. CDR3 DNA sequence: TGTGCCAGCAGTTACCTGGGACAGGGGATGTACGAGCAGTACTTC.

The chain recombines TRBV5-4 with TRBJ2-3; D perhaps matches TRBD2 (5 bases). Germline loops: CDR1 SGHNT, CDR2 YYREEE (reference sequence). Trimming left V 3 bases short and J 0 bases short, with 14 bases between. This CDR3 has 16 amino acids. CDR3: CASSYGRLQSTDTQYF. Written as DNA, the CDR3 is TGTGCCAGCAGCTACGGTAGACTACAGAGCACAGATACGCAGTATTTT. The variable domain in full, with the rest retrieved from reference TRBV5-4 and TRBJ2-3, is ETGVTQSPTHLIKTRGQQVTLRCSSQSGHNTVSWYQQALGQGPQFIFQYYREEENGRGNFPPRFSGLQFPNYSSELNVNALELDDSALYLCASSYGRLQSTDTQYFGPGTRLTVL.

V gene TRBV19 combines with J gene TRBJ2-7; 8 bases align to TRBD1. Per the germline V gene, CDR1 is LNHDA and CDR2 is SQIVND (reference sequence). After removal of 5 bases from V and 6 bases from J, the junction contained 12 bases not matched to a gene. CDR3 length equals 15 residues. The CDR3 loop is CASSAMDRAYGEQYF. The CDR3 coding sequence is TGTGCCAGTAGTGCGATGGACAGGGCGTACGGCGAGCAGTACTTC.

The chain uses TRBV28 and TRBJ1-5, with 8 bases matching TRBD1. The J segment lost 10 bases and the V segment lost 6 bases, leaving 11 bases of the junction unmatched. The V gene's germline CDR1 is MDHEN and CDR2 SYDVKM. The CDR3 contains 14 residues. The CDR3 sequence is CASSPQGGVGPQHF. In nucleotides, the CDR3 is TGTGCCAGCAGCCCACAGGGGGGGGTAGGACCCCAGCATTTT.

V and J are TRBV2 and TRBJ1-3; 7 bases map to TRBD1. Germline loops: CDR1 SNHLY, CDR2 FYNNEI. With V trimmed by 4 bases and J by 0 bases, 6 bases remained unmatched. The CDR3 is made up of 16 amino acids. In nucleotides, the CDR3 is TGTGCCAGCAGTGGGGGACAGCGCTCCTCTGGAAACACCATATATTTT. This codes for CASSGGQRSSGNTIYF.

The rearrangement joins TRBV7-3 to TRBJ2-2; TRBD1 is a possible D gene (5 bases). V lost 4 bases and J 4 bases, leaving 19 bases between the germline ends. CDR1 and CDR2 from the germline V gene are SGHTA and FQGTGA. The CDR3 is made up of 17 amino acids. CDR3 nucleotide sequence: TGTGCCAGCAGCTCCAATATGGGGCTAGTGAGCACCGGGGAGCTGTTTTTT. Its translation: CASSSNMGLVSTGELFF.

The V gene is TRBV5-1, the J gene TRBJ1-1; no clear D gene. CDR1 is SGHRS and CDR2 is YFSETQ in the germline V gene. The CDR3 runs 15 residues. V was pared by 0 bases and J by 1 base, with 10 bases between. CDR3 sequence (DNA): TGCGCCAGCAGCTTGGCTCTGGCCGCGAACACTGAAGCTTTCTTT. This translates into CASSLALAANTEAFF.

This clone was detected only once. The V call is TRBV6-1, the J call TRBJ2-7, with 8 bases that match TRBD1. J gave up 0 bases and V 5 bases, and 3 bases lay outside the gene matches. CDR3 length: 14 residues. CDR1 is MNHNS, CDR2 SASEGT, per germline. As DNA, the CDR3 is TGTGCCAGCAGTTATCAGGGGGCCTCCTACGAGCAGTACTTC. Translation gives CASSYQGASYEQYF.

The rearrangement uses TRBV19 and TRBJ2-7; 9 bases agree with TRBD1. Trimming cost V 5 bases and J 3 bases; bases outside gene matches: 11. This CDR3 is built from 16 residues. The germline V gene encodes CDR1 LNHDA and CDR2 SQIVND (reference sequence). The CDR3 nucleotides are TGTGCCAGTAGTTCCAGATCCGGGACAGGGAACTACGAGCAGTACTTC. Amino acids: CASSSRSGTGNYEQYF.

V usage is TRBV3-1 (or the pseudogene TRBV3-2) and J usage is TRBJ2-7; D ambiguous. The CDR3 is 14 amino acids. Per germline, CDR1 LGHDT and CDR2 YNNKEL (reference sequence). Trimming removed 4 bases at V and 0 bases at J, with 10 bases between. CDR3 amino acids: CASSPRSSSYEQYF. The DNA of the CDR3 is TGTGCCAGCAGCCCGAGGTCCAGCTCCTACGAGCAGTACTTC.

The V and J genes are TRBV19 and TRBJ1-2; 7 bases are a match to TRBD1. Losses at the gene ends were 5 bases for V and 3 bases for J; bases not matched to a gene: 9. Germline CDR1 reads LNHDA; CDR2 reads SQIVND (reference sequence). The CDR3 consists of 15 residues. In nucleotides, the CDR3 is TGTGCCAGTAGTCCAACAGGGGTCAGACACTATGGCTACACCTTC. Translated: CASSPTGVRHYGYTF.

The CDR3 sequence is CASSPAQGVNTEAFF. The CDR3 DNA reads as TGTGCCAGCTCACCAGCACAGGGGGTAAACACTGAAGCTTTCTTT. The chain employs TRBV18 and TRBJ1-1; TRBD1 matches 8 bases. V was pared by 2 bases and J by 2 bases, with 4 bases of the junction left unmatched. Germline V gives CDR1 KGHSH, CDR2 LQKENI. The CDR3 spans 15 residues.

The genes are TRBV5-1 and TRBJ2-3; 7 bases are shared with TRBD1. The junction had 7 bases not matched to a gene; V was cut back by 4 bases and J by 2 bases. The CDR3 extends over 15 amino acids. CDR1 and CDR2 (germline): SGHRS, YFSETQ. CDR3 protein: CASSVGTDSTDTQYF. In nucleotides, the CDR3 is TGCGCCAGCAGCGTAGGGACAGATTCCACAGATACGCAGTATTTT.

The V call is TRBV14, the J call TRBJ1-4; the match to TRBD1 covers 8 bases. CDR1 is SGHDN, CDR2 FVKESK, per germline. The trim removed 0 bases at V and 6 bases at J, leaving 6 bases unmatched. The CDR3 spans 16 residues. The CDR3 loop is CASSQDPGGSDEKLFF. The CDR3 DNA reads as TGTGCCAGCAGCCAAGATCCAGGGGGCAGCGATGAAAAACTGTTTTTT.

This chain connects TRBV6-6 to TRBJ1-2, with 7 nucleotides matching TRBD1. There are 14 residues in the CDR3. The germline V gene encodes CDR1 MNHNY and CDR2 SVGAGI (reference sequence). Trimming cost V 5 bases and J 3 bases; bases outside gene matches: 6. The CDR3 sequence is CASSDTGEDYGYTF. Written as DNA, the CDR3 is TGTGCCAGCAGTGATACAGGGGAGGACTATGGCTACACCTTC.

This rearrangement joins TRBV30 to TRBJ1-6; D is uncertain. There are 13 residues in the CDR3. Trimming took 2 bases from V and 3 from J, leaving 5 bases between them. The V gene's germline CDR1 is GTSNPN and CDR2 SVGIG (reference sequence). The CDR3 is CAWSRSYNSPLHF. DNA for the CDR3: TGTGCCTGGAGTCGCAGCTATAATTCACCCCTCCACTTT. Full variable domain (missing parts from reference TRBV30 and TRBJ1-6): SQTIHQWPATLVQPVGSPLSLECTVEGTSNPNLYWYRQAAGRGLQLLFYSVGIGQISSEVPQNLSASRPQDRQFILSSKKLLLSDSGFYLCAWSRSYNSPLHFGNGTRLTVT.

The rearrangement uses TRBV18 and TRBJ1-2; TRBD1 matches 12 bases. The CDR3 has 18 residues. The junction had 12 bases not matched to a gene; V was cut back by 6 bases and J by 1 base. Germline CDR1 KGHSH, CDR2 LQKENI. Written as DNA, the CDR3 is TGTGCCAGCTCTGGTCTGCCGGGACAGGGGGCCGGTAACTATGGCTACACCTTC. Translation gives CASSGLPGQGAGNYGYTF.

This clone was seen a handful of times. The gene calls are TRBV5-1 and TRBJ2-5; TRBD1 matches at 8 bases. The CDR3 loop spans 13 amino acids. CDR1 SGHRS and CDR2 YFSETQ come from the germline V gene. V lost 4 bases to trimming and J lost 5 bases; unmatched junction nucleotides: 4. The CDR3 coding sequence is TGCGCCAGCAGCCTGACAGGGGAGGAGACCCAGTACTTC. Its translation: CASSLTGEETQYF.

In DNA, the CDR3 is TGTGCCACCAGCAGAGCCGGAAACAGGGGGCTTAGGGGTGAAAAACTGTTTTTT. This gives the protein CATSRAGNRGLRGEKLFF. J is TRBJ1-4 and V is TRBV15; TRBD1 matches 9 bases. CDR3 length: 18 residues. Trimming removed 1 base from V and 7 bases from J; junction bases left unmatched: 13. Per germline, CDR1 LNHNV and CDR2 YYDKDF (reference sequence).

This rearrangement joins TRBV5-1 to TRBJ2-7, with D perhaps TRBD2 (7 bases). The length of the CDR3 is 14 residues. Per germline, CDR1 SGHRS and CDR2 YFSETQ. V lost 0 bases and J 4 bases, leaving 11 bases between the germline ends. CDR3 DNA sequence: TGCGCCAGCAGCTTGGAAGGGGGGGTGTACGAGCAGTACTTC. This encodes CASSLEGGVYEQYF. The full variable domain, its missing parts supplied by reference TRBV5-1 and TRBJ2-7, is KAGVTQTPRYLIKTRGQQVTLSCSPISGHRSVSWYQQTPGQGLQFLFEYFSETQRNKGNFPGRFSGRQFSNSRSEMNVSTLELGDSALYLCASSLEGGVYEQYFGPGTRLTVT.

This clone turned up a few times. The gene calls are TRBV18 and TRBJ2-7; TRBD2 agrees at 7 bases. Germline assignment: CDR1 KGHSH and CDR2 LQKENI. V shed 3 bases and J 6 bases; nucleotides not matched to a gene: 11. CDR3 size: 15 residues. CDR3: CASSPGTGRSGEQYF. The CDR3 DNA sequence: TGTGCCAGCTCACCGGGGACCGGGAGGTCGGGCGAGCAGTACTTC.

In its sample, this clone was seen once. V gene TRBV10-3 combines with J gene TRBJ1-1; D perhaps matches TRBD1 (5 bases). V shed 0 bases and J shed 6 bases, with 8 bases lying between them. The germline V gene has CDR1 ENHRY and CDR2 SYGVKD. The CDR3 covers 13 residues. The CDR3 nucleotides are TGTGCCATCAGTGAGTCTTCAGGGCCTGAAGCTTTCTTT. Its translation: CAISESSGPEAFF.

The CDR3 loop is CAWSVLVAEAFF. The CDR3 nucleotides are TGTGCCTGGAGTGTACTTGTCGCTGAAGCTTTCTTT. The chain is built from TRBV30 and TRBJ1-1; D is uncertain. CDR1 is GTSNPN and CDR2 is SVGIG in the germline V gene (reference sequence). The CDR3 totals 12 residues. V was pared by 0 bases and J by 6 bases, with 8 bases between.

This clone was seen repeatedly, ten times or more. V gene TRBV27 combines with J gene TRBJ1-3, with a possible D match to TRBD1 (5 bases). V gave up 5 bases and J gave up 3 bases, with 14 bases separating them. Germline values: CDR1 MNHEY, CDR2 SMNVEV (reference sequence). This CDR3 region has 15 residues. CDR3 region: CASSRQGEGGNTIYF. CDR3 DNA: TGTGCCAGCAGTCGGCAGGGTGAAGGTGGAAACACCATATATTTT.

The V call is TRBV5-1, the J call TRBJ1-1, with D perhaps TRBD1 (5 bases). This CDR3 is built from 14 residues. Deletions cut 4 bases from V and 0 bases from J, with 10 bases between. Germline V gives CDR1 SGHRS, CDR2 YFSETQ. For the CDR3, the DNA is TGCGCCAGCAGCCCGGGACTGCTGAACACTGAAGCTTTCTTT. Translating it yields CASSPGLLNTEAFF. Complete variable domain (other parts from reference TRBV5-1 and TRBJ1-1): KAGVTQTPRYLIKTRGQQVTLSCSPISGHRSVSWYQQTPGQGLQFLFEYFSETQRNKGNFPGRFSGRQFSNSRSEMNVSTLELGDSALYLCASSPGLLNTEAFFGQGTRLTVV.